This TCR beta chain came from a study of response to subunit inactivated influenza vaccine. Points from the study as a whole: Only a handful of new T cells, the authors suggested, are recruited with each seasonal influenza vaccination.

Via MiXCR, TCRdb re-called the RT-PCR reads, giving one row per CDR3 protein. Of under 950,000 distinct CDR3 sequences in the sample, 21% were seen once. In its sample, this clonotype was seen a few times. Its specificity is unknown. This TCR came from a man aged 50 to 59 who received an inactivated influenza vaccine. Sequencing used PBMCs from blood, obtained 4 to 6 days after vaccination.

CDR3 in amino acids: CASSGRTSGSTDTQYF. The CDR3 nucleotides read TGTGCCAGCAGTGGAAGGACTAGCGGGAGCACAGATACGCAGTATTTT. The chain carries TRBV12-3 or TRBV12-4 and TRBJ2-3; 11 nucleotides align to TRBD2. There are 16 residues in the CDR3. Unmatched junction bases numbered 4, after V lost 5 bases and J lost 0 bases.